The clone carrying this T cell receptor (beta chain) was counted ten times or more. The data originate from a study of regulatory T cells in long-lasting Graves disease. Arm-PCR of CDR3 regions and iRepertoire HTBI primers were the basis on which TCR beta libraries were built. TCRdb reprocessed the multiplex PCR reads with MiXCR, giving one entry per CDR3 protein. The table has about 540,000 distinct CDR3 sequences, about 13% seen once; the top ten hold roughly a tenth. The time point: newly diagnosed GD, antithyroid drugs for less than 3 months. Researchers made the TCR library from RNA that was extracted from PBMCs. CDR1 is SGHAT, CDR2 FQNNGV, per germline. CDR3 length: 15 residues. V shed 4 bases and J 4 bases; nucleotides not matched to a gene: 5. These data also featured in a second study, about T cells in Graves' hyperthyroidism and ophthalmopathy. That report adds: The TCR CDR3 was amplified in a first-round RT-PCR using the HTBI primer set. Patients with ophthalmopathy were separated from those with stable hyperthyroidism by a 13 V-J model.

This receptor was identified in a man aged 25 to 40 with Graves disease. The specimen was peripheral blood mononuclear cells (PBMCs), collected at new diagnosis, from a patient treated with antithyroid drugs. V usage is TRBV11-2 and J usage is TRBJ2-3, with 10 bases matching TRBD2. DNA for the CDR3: TGTGCCAGCAGCTCTAGCGGGAGAGCGGCAGATACGCAGTATTTT. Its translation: CASSSSGRAADTQYF.